Listed below are T cell receptor beta chains from one sample, sequenced in a study of OX40 agonist ivuxolimab in advanced cancers. Using immunoSEQ multiplex PCR, the repertoire was profiled, and TCRdb retains in-frame clones only, with some absent. This sample has more than 20,000 clones, with around 78% found just once. The specimen comprised CD4+ or CD8+ T cells sorted from blood, sampled in a trial of the OX40 agonist ivuxolimab. These receptors originate from an adult with an advanced solid tumor such as melanoma, head and neck, liver or kidney cancer. CDR3s leave out the opening cysteine and the closing phenylalanine or tryptophan. Each record gives: CDR3 length, V gene, CDR3 protein.

cdr3_length: 13; v_call: TRBV11-2; cdr3_aa: ASSFTGNDNDEQF
cdr3_length: 14; v_call: TRBV4-1; cdr3_aa: ASSQEGQGSNQPQH
cdr3_length: 12; v_call: TRBV5-6; cdr3_aa: ASSLGPSAYEQY
cdr3_length: 12; v_call: TRBV2; cdr3_aa: ASSEAGRRAEQY
cdr3_length: 10; v_call: TRBV2; cdr3_aa: ASSTGLGEQF
cdr3_length: 14; v_call: TRBV7-8; cdr3_aa: ASSLDLPTDGDTQY
cdr3_length: 13; v_call: TRBV27; cdr3_aa: ASSLLGGGGDTQY
cdr3_length: 14; v_call: TRBV7-6; cdr3_aa: ASSVETSGEGGEQY
cdr3_length: 10; v_call: TRBV29-1; cdr3_aa: SVEGGPYGYT
cdr3_length: 12; v_call: TRBV29-1; cdr3_aa: SVELTEDNEKLF
cdr3_length: 10; v_call: TRBV6-1; cdr3_aa: ATWTVSGELF
cdr3_length: 14; v_call: TRBV7-6; cdr3_aa: ASSPGTGALNTEAF
cdr3_length: 9; v_call: TRBV11-2; cdr3_aa: ASSLEETQY
cdr3_length: 14; v_call: TRBV5-1; cdr3_aa: ASSLYKRDLYNEQF
cdr3_length: 12; v_call: TRBV28; cdr3_aa: ASSFLAATDTQY
cdr3_length: 14; v_call: TRBV18; cdr3_aa: ASSPPDGSLGDTQY
cdr3_length: 9; v_call: TRBV29-1; cdr3_aa: SVVHGYEQY
cdr3_length: 13; v_call: TRBV7-9; cdr3_aa: ASSFPGSSGNTIY
cdr3_length: 13; v_call: TRBV19; cdr3_aa: ASSMVNRKTYGYT
cdr3_length: 13; v_call: TRBV27; cdr3_aa: ASSLSGTGRNEQF
cdr3_length: 13; v_call: TRBV5-6; cdr3_aa: ASSQGGWSSYEQY
cdr3_length: 9; v_call: TRBV30; cdr3_aa: ARGIGDEQY
cdr3_length: 14; v_call: TRBV19; cdr3_aa: ASSDTTGHISYEQY
cdr3_length: 13; v_call: TRBV7-9; cdr3_aa: ASSQLAGSYNEQF
cdr3_length: 10; v_call: TRBV7-2; cdr3_aa: ASSPVTGELF
cdr3_length: 11; v_call: TRBV27; cdr3_aa: ASSLFRNTEAF
cdr3_length: 12; v_call: TRBV6-5; cdr3_aa: ASSLGQGTGELF
cdr3_length: 12; v_call: TRBV5-4; cdr3_aa: ASSLQGARAEAF
cdr3_length: 15; v_call: TRBV11-2; cdr3_aa: ASSLTQGAGGVYGYT
cdr3_length: 12; v_call: TRBV11-2; cdr3_aa: ASSLEGRASGYT
cdr3_length: 12; v_call: TRBV9; cdr3_aa: ASSVGDGSYEQY
cdr3_length: 9; v_call: TRBV6-1; cdr3_aa: ASDGVYEQY
cdr3_length: 16; v_call: TRBV7-8; cdr3_aa: ASSFYGTSGRARETQY
cdr3_length: 14; v_call: TRBV27; cdr3_aa: ASSLARPRGNQPQH
cdr3_length: 12; v_call: TRBV9; cdr3_aa: ASSASGYQETQY
cdr3_length: 10; v_call: TRBV30; cdr3_aa: AWTIYGVEAF
cdr3_length: 12; v_call: TRBV7-2; cdr3_aa: ASSLVQGPGELF
cdr3_length: 14; v_call: TRBV9; cdr3_aa: ASSETPGTAYNEQF
cdr3_length: 12; v_call: TRBV4-3; cdr3_aa: ASSQDGGNYGYT
cdr3_length: 15; v_call: TRBV5-6; cdr3_aa: ASSLALEGPSTDTQY
cdr3_length: 18; v_call: TRBV15; cdr3_aa: ATSRPRAGESGGHYNEQF
cdr3_length: 12; v_call: TRBV7-6; cdr3_aa: ASSSAGLYNEQF
cdr3_length: 11; v_call: TRBV9; cdr3_aa: ASSVVEGNTIY
cdr3_length: 13; v_call: TRBV9; cdr3_aa: ASSYQTGLNTEAF
cdr3_length: 13; v_call: TRBV27; cdr3_aa: ASSTFEGTNYGYT
cdr3_length: 12; v_call: TRBV9; cdr3_aa: ASSPGGGPDTQY
cdr3_length: 14; v_call: TRBV12-2; cdr3_aa: ASRPVDMVDQETQY
cdr3_length: 13; v_call: TRBV5-5; cdr3_aa: ASSLVAGEDTEAF
cdr3_length: 15; v_call: TRBV4-3; cdr3_aa: ASSQDRIGATNEKLF
cdr3_length: 14; v_call: TRBV7-9; cdr3_aa: ASSKTPSGEGDTQY
cdr3_length: 10; v_call: TRBV7-9; cdr3_aa: ASSLRTSVGT
cdr3_length: 12; v_call: TRBV9; cdr3_aa: ASSVGGRGSEQY
cdr3_length: 15; v_call: TRBV5-8; cdr3_aa: ASSPLISIDFKNIQY
cdr3_length: 13; v_call: TRBV4-3; cdr3_aa: ASSPSGGTTDTQY
cdr3_length: 16; v_call: TRBV25-1; cdr3_aa: ASSEWSIGGVDTGELF